The sequence of this TCR beta chain was determined in a study of shared clonotypes between healthy human individuals (TCRdb year 2020). With respect to the entire study: The cohort comprised a couple of women and three men aged 18 to 49 years. For each donor, CD4 naive and CD4 memory were each run on three plates, CD8 naive on two plates, and CD8 memory on one plate. To estimate repertoire size and how much clonotypes are shared between individuals, the study performed deep sequencing of blood TCR repertoires from a handful of healthy adults. To increase sequencing depth and limit assay-specific biases, TCR repertoire library preparation and sequencing were carried out by different laboratories using diverse techniques. Leukapheresis yielded between about 0.94 and 10 billion PBMCs per donor. Broad study findings and their caveats: When a few donors were compared, the shared fraction of clonotypes was about 5% for naive CD4, 3.5% to 4% for naive CD8, 2.3% for memory CD4, and less than 0.45% for memory CD8. Only blood was sampled, and tissue TCR repertoires likely differ from those in blood. Pairwise subsampling indicated that sequencing depth was expected to affect the degree of clonotype sharing among donors. Clonotypes shared by all four sorted-subset donors showed higher generation probabilities than non-shared clonotypes. Naive subsets generally had larger estimated clonotype richness than memory subsets did. Incomplete sequencing was indicated by rarefaction of sorted-subset datasets, despite the large sequencing depth. The small number of donors limited the genetic and exposure-history diversity represented.

Notes on this clone: It has no known antigen specificity. Qualities for individual bases were not recorded, and no much larger clone is one base off.

V ends up 3 bases short and J 6 bases short, with an unmatched junction base count of 13. From cysteine to phenylalanine, the CDR3 is 17 amino acids long. Only the CDR3 DNA stays, 51 bases, in frame from base 1. CDR1 ENHRY and CDR2 SYGVKD were looked up in the germline V gene. Donors were healthy HIV-negative adults with no recently reported acute infections or vaccinations. Every donor was a Caucasian adult residing in Nashville, Tennessee, USA. CD4+ T cells were enriched through magnetic negative selection, after which naive cells were positively selected on CD45RA and the remaining negative fraction served as the memory subset. Blood was collected by leukapheresis, and PBMCs were isolated by Ficoll-Histopaque density gradient centrifugation and then cryopreserved in liquid nitrogen vapor phase. Analytical flow cytometry was used to check the purity and quantity of every magnetically sorted T cell population. Each sorted fraction had its genomic DNA isolated and then quantified by UV absorbance on a Nanodrop 2000c.

Using the deep immunoSEQ assay, TCR CDR3 regions were amplified from genomic DNA by multiplex PCR. For each cell subset, the extracted genomic DNA was distributed evenly across all wells of several immunoSEQ 96-well plates, and each plate served as one replicate. For sorted subsets, roughly 200 ng of genomic DNA, equivalent to 25,000 to 35,000 T cell genomes, went into each replicate PCR. Purified libraries were quantified with a Qubit 3.0 fluorometer, sized on a Bioanalyzer 2100, and re-quantified with the KAPA Library Quantification kit. Each immunoSEQ 96-well plate was sequenced on its own single-read 150-cycle Illumina NextSeq 550 flow cell. The authors processed their data as follows. Because only junctional sequences without quality scores were contained in the immunoSEQ output, filtering matching that applied to full-length reads could not be performed. To assign V/J genes and CDR3, sequences were annotated using PyIR, a Python wrapper for IgBLAST v1.9, with IMGT germline references. Reads were removed for weak V/J assignments (E-value above 1e-6), missing CDR3, stop codons, out-of-frame junctions, or ambiguous translated residues. V3J clonotypes were defined as sequences sharing the same inferred V gene, J gene, and CDR3 amino acid sequence. Percentage overlap between repertoires was calculated by dividing the number of shared unique clonotypes by the size of the smaller repertoire. Repertoire richness was assessed with RTK rarefaction, the Chao1 estimator, and Recon v2.1 estimates of unobserved clonotypes. OLGA was used to compute generation probabilities for all TCRbeta clonotypes that the gDNA method yielded from a handful of donors. TCRdb re-hosts the immuneACCESS table, in-frame sequences only. Its copies lack some clones; in the studies checked, an unresolved V gene accounts for under half of them, and the cause for the rest is not known. D and trimming come from the DNA, and the V and J calls and clone size come from that table. Here the sample has about 1.5 million clones; 95% to 99% occur a single time. The biggest ten clones account for less than 0.55% of the sample.

This chain joins TRBV10-3 to TRBJ2-7; TRBD2 lines up with 11 middle nucleotides. Sequenced input: naive CD4+ T cells sorted from blood. The cell subset or site tag for this specimen amounts to: CD45RA+ positively selected. This receptor was identified in a man younger than 45 in good health. Read as DNA, the sequence is TGTGCCATCAGTGACGGCATTACGACTAGCGGGATGGTCGAGCAGTACTTC. Its protein reads: CAISDGITTSGMVEQYF.